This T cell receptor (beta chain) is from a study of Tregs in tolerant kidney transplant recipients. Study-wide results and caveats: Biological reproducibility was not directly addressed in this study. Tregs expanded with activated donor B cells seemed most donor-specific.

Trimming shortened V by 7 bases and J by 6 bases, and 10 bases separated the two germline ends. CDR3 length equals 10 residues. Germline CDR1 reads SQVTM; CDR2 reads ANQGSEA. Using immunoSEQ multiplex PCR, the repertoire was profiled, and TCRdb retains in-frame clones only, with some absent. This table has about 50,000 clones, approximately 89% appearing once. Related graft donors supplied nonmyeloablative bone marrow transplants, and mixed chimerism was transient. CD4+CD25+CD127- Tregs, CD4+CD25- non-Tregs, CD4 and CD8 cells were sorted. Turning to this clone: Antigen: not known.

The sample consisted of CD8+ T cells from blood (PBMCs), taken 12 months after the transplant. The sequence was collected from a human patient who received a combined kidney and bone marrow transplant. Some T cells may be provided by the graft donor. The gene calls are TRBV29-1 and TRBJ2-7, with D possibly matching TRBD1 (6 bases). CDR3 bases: TGCAGCGCTGGGGGCACCGAGCAGTACTTC. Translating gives CSAGGTEQYF.